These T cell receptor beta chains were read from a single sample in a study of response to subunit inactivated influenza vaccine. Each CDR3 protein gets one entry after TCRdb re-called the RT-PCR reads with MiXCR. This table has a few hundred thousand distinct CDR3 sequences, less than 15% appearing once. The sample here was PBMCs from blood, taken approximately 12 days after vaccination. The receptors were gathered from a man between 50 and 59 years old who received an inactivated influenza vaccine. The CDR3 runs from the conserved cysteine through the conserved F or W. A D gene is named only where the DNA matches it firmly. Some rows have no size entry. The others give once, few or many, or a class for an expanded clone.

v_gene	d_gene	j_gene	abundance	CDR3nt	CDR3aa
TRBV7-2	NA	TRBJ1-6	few	TGTGCCAGCAGCTTAAAACGCGATTCACCCCTCCACTTT	CASSLKRDSPLHF
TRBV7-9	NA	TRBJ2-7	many	TGTGCCAGCAGCTTAAGGGATCGCGAGCAGTACTTC	CASSLRDREQYF
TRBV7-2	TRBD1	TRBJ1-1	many	TGTGCCAGCAACTTAGATCGACAGGGCCCTGAAGCTTTCTTT	CASNLDRQGPEAFF
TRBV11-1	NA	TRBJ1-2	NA	TGTGCCAGCAGCAAACGGACGGACCTCTATGGCTACACCTTC	CASSKRTDLYGYTF
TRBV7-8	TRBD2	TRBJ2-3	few	TGTGCCAGCAGCTCTCCTCTAGCGGGGGCCAACACAGATACGCAGTATTTT	CASSSPLAGANTDTQYF
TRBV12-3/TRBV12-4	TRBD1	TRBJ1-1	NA	TGTGCCACCGTACAGGGGGCAAGGACTGAAGCTTTCTTT	CATVQGARTEAFF
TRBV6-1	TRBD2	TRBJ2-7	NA	TGTGCCAGCCACCGCACAGCGGGACCCTACGAGCAGTACTTC	CASHRTAGPYEQYF
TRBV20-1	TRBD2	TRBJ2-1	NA	TGCAGTGCTAACCCCTTAGCGGGAGTGGGTCGGGATGAGCAGTTCTTC	CSANPLAGVGRDEQFF
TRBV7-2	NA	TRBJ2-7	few	TGTGCCAGCAGTCCGACAGGAGCCTCCTACGAGCAGTACTTC	CASSPTGASYEQYF
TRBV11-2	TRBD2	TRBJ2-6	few	TGTGCCAGCAGCTTATATCTAGCGGGGTCTTCTGGGGCCAACGTCCTGACTTTC	CASSLYLAGSSGANVLTF
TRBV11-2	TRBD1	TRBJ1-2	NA	TGTGCCAGCAGCTTAGCGACAGGGGGCTATGGCTACACCTTC	CASSLATGGYGYTF
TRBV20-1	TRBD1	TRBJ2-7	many	TGCAGTGCTCCCGGACAGGGCTATCTCCACGAGCAGTACTTC	CSAPGQGYLHEQYF
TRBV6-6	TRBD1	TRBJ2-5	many	TGTGCCAGCTCCGGGACAGAGGAGACCCAGTACTTC	CASSGTEETQYF
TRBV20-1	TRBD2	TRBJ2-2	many	TGCAGTGCTAGAGATGCGGGACTAGCGAACACCGGGGAGCTGTTTTTT	CSARDAGLANTGELFF
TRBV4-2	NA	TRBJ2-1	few	TGTGCCAGCAGCCAAATGACTAGTAGGTACAATGAGCAGTTCTTC	CASSQMTSRYNEQFF
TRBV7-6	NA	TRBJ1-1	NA	TGTGCCAGCAGCCCCCCGGGACTCATGAACACTGAAGCTTTCTTT	CASSPPGLMNTEAFF
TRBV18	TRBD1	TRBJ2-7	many	TGTGCCAGCTCACCGGTGACAGGGGGCTACGAGCAGTACTTC	CASSPVTGGYEQYF
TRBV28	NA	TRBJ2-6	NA	TGTGCCAGCAGTACCACGACTCCTTCTGGGGCCAACGTCCTGACTTTC	CASSTTTPSGANVLTF
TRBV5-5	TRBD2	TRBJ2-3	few	TGTGCCAGCATCACGGGGGGTCTACCCGACTTGGATACGCAGTATTTT	CASITGGLPDLDTQYF
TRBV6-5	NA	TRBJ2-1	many	TGTGCCAGCAGTTTCCTCGGGTACAATGAGCAGTTCTTC	CASSFLGYNEQFF
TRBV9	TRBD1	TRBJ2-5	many	TGTGCCAGCAGCGTACAGGGGGCGGGTGAGACCCAGTACTTC	CASSVQGAGETQYF
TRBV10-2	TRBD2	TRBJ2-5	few	TGCGCCAGCAGGGCCGGGGGGGGAGAGACCCAGTACTTC	CASRAGGGETQYF
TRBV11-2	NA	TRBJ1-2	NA	TGTGCCAGCCAACCCCAGGGGACATCCCACCATGGCTACACCTTC	CASQPQGTSHHGYTF
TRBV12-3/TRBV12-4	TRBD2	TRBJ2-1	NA	TGTGCCAGCCAACGGGCTAGCGGGAGCTATGAGCAGTTCTTC	CASQRASGSYEQFF
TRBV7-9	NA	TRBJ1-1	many	TGTGCCAGCAGCCAGTCGGGTCCGGAAGCTTTCTTT	CASSQSGPEAFF
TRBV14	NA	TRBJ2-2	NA	TGTGCCAGCAGCAGGAACAGGGAGTTTTTGACCGGGGAGCTGTTTTTT	CASSRNREFLTGELFF
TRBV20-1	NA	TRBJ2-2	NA	TGCAGTGCTAGCAGGGAGTTTAGCACCGGGGAGCTGTTTTTT	CSASREFSTGELFF
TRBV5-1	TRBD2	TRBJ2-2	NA	TGCGCCAGCAGCTGGACTCCGGGACTAGCGGGAGGGGAGCTGTTTTTT	CASSWTPGLAGGELFF
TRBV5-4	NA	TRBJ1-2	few	TGTGCCAGCAGTCAGGAGGGCAGGGGTTATGGCTACACCTTC	CASSQEGRGYGYTF
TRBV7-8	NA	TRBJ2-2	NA	TGTGCCAGCAGCTTAGCAAGGGAGACCGGGGAGCTGTTTTTT	CASSLARETGELFF
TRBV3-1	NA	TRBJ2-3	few	TGTGCCAGCAGCCAAGAGCTCCGGTGGCGAACAGATACGCAGTATTTT	CASSQELRWRTDTQYF
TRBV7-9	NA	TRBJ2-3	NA	TGTGCCAGCAGCTTAGTCGGACCGCCCTCTAGCACAGATACGCAGTATTTT	CASSLVGPPSSTDTQYF
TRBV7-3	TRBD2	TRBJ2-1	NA	TGTGCCAGCAGCTTACAGCGGGAGCCAAGCAATGAGCAGTTCTTC	CASSLQREPSNEQFF
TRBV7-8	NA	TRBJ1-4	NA	TGTGCCAGCAGCTTCCCCCCCGGGACGGTTTCAACTAATGAAAAACTGTTTTTT	CASSFPPGTVSTNEKLFF
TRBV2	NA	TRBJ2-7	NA	TGTGCCAGCAGATTTCCCTCCGACGAGCAGTACTTC	CASRFPSDEQYF
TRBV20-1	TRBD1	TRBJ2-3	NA	TGCAGTGCTAGGGTTGGGACAGGGGGAACAGATACGCAGTATTTT	CSARVGTGGTDTQYF
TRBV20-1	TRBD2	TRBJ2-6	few	TGCAGTGCTTGGACTAGCGGAGAATTCTCTGGGGCCAACGTCCTGACTTTC	CSAWTSGEFSGANVLTF
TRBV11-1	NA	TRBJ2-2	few	TGTGCCAGCAGTAGTAGGGGCGCGGTCACCGGGGAGCTGTTTTTT	CASSSRGAVTGELFF
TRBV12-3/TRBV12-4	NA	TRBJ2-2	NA	TGTGCCAGCAGCCCCAAGGGGGGGTCAAACACCGGGGAGCTGTTTTTT	CASSPKGGSNTGELFF
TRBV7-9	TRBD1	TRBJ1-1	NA	TGTGCCAGCAGCACGGGACAGGGGTACACTGAAGCTTTCTTT	CASSTGQGYTEAFF